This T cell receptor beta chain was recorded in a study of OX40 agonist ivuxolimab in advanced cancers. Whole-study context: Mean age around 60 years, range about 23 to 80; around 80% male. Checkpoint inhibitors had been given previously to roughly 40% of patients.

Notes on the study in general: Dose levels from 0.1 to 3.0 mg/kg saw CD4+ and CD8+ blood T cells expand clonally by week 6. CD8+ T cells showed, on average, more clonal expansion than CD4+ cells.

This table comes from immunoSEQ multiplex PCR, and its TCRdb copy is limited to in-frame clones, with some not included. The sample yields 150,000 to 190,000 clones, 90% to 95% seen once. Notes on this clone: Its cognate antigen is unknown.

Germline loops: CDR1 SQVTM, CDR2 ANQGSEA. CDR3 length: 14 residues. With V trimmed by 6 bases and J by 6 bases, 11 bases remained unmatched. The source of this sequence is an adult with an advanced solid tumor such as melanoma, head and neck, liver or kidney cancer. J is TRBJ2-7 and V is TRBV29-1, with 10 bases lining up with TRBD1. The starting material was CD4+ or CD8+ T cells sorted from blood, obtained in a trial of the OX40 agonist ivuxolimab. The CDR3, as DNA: TGCAGCGTGCTGCGGGGGACAGGGGCTTCCGAGCAGTACTTC. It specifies CSVLRGTGASEQYF.